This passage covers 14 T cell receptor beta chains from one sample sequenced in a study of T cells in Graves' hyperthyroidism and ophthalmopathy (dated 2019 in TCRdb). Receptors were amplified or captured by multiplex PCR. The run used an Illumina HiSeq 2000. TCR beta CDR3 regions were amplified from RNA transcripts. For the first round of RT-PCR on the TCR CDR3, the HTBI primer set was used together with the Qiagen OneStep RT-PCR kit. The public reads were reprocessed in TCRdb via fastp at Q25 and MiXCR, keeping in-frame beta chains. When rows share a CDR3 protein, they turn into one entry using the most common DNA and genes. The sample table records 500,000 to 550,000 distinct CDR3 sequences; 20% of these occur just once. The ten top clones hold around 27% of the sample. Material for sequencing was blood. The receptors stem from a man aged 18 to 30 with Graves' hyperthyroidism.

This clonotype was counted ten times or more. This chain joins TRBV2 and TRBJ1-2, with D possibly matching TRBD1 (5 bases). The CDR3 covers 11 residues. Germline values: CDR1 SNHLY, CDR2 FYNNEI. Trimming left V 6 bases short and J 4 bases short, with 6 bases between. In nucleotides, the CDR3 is TGTGCCAGCAGGACAGCCTATGGCTACACCTTC. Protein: CASRTAYGYTF.

Here the CDR3 DNA reads TGCAGCGTTGCTTGGGGCACTGAAGCTTTCTTT. It is translated as CSVAWGTEAFF. This chain joins TRBV29-1 and TRBJ1-1, with D uncertain. The CDR3 consists of 11 residues. V was cut by 4 bases and J by 4 bases, with 7 bases left in between. Germline V gene lookup returns CDR1 SQVTM and CDR2 ANQGSEA.

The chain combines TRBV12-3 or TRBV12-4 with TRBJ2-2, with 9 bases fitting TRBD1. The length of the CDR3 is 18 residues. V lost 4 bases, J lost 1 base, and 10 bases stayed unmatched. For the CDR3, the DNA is TGTGCCAGCAGTTCGTCCTCCGCGGGACAGGGGAACACCGGGGAGCTGTTTTTT. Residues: CASSSSSAGQGNTGELFF.

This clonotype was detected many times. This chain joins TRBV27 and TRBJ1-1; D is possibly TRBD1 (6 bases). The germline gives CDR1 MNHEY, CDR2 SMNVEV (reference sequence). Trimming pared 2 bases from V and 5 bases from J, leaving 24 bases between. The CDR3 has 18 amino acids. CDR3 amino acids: CASSLGKVHGITGTEAFF. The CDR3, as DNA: TGTGCCAGCAGTTTAGGTAAAGTCCACGGTATAACAGGGACTGAAGCTTTCTTT.

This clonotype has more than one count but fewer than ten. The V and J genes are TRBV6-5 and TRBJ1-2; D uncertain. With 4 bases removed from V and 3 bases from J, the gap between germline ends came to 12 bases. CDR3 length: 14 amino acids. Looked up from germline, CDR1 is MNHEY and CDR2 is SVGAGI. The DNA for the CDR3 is TGTGCCAGCAGTTCGTCAGAGGGCGACTATGGCTACACCTTC. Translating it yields CASSSSEGDYGYTF.

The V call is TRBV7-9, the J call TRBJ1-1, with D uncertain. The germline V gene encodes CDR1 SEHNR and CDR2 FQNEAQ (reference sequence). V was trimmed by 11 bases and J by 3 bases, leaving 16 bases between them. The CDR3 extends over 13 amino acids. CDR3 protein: CAGDRDPDTEAFF. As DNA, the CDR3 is TGTGCCGGAGACCGGGATCCGGACACTGAAGCTTTCTTT.

CDR3 sequence reads: CASSYLYRASNQPQHF. For the CDR3, the DNA is TGTGCCAGCAGTTACTTATACAGGGCGAGCAATCAGCCCCAGCATTTT. This chain connects TRBV6-2 or TRBV6-3 to TRBJ1-5, with D possibly TRBD1 on 6 matching bases. Germline V gene sequence: CDR1 MNHEY, CDR2 SVGEGT. The CDR3 extends over 16 amino acids. V lost 1 base and J lost 1, with 11 bases in between.

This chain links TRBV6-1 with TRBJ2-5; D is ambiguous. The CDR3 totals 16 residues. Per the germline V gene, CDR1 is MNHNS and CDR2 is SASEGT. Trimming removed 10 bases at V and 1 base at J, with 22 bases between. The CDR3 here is CATLDEDRSLQETQYF. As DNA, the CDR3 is TGTGCCACCCTGGACGAGGACCGGAGCCTCCAAGAGACCCAGTACTTC.

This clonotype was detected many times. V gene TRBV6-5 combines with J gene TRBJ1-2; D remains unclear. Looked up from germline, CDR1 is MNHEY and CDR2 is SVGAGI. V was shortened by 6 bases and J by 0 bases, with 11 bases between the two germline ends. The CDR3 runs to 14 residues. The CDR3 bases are TGTGCCAGCAGGCACAGCCTAACTAACTATGGCTACACCTTC. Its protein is CASRHSLTNYGYTF.

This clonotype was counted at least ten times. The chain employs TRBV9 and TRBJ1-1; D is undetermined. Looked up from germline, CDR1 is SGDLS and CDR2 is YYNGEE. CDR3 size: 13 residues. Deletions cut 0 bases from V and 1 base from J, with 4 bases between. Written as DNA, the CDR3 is TGTGCCAGCAGCGTAGCAGGGAACACTGAAGCTTTCTTT. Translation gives CASSVAGNTEAFF.

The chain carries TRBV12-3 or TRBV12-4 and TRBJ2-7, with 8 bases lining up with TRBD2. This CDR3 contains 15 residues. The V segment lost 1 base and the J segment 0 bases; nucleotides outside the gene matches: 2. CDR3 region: CASSLVTSGSYEQYF. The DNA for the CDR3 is TGTGCCAGCAGTTTAGTTACTAGCGGCTCCTACGAGCAGTACTTC.

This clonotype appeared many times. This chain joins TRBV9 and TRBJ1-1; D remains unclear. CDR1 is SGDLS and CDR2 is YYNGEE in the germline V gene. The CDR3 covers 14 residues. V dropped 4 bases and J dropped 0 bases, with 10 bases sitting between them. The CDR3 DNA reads TGTGCCAGCAGCTCGAGGGTGGTGAACACTGAAGCTTTCTTT. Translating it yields CASSSRVVNTEAFF.

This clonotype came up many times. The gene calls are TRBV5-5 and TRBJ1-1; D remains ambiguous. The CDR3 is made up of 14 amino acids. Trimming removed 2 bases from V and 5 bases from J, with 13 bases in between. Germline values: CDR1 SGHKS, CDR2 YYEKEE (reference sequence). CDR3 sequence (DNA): TGTGCCAGCAGCTTATCAAGCTTGCGGACTGAAGCTTTCTTT. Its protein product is CASSLSSLRTEAFF. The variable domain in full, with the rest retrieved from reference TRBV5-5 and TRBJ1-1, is DAGVTQSPTHLIKTRGQQVTLRCSPISGHKSVSWYQQVLGQGPQFIFQYYEKEERGRGNFPDRFSARQFPNYSSELNVNALLLGDSALYLCASSLSSLRTEAFFGQGTRLTVV.

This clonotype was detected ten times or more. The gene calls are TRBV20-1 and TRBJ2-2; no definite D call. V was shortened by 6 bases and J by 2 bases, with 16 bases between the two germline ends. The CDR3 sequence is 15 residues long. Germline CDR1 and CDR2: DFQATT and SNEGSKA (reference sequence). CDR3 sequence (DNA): TGCAGTGCCCTCCCCCCGCACCCCAACACCGGGGAGCTGTTTTTT. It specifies CSALPPHPNTGELFF.